This T cell receptor beta chain derives from a study of PD-1 blockade in classical Hodgkin lymphoma. Findings of the study overall: As was reported, newly diagnosed patients showed lower baseline TCR diversity than healthy donors did.

About this clone itself: Its antigen is unidentified.

Germline V gene sequence: CDR1 MNHNY, CDR2 SVGAGI (reference sequence). The CDR3 spans 15 residues. After removal of 5 bases from V and 1 base from J, the junction contained 2 bases not matched to a gene. The time point here: newly diagnosed, previously untreated cHL patient sample. Investigators isolated CD4+ T cells from thawed PBMCs through magnetic negative selection. Newly diagnosed, untreated classical Hodgkin lymphoma PBMCs provided comparison. Using immunoSEQ multiplex PCR, the repertoire was profiled, and TCRdb retains in-frame clones only, with some absent. The sample holds some 30,000 clones, about 85% seen once.

This TCR was sampled from a human donor with classical Hodgkin lymphoma. Sample: CD4+ T cells from blood. The V call is TRBV6-6, the J call TRBJ2-6, with 7 bases lining up with TRBD1. The CDR3 is CASSAQGSGANVLTF. CDR3 DNA sequence: TGTGCCAGCAGTGCACAGGGGTCTGGGGCCAACGTCCTGACTTTC.